This T cell receptor beta chain stems from a study of blood T cells in healthy people across ages. Broader study findings: Roughly linearly, TCR beta diversity per million T cells fell as age increased. The unknown donor CMV status may have confounded expanded clonotype changes.

Every sample yielded at least 6.5 million isolated PBMCs. The V end was cut by 5 bases, the J end by 6 bases, with 22 bases between. The CDR3 totals 16 residues. The germline V gene has CDR1 MNHEY and CDR2 SVGAGI. With a J-beta primer mix and a sample-barcoded 5' primer, a second PCR ran about 6 to 11 cycles. Each CDR3 protein gets one entry after TCRdb re-called the 5' RACE reads with MiXCR. The repertoire holds approximately 1.5 million distinct CDR3 sequences, with approximately 43% as singletons. A word on this clonotype: What it binds is not known.

The sequencing input was blood. The receptor was derived from a woman aged 18-29 years in good health. The V and J genes are TRBV6-5 and TRBJ1-1; D might be TRBD1 (6 bases). Here the CDR3 reads CASSRRPGQMGAEAFF. CDR3 coding DNA: TGTGCCAGCAGTCGACGACCGGGACAAATGGGGGCTGAAGCTTTCTTT.